The next 32 T cell receptor beta chains were all read from a single sample in a study of shared clonotypes between healthy human individuals. The method was immunoSEQ multiplex PCR; TCRdb's version includes in-frame clones alone and lacks a portion of them. Among over 2 million clones, 85% to 95% were seen once, and the ten largest hold 0.3% to 0.4%. Sequenced material: naive CD4+ T cells from PBMCs. Stated subset: CD45RA+ positively selected. The receptors were sampled from a man younger than 35 in good health. Some clones in this sample may be carry-over from other donors' samples.

This chain connects TRBV7-2 to TRBJ2-1; 11 bases agree with TRBD2. The CDR3 is made up of 16 amino acids. Germline V gene sequence: CDR1 SGHTA, CDR2 FQGNSA. Trimming took 4 bases from V and 3 from J; bases not matched to a gene: 5. CDR3 sequence (DNA): TGTGCCAGCAGCTCTACTAGCGGGAGCCTCTACAATGAGCAGTTCTTC. Protein sequence: CASSSTSGSLYNEQFF.

This chain joins TRBV6-1 and TRBJ2-7; D not certain. The CDR3 runs 13 residues. Trimming shortened V by 6 bases and J by 7 bases, and 16 bases separated the two germline ends. Germline CDR1 reads MNHNS; CDR2 reads SASEGT. The CDR3, as DNA: TGTGCCAGCAGCCCCTTTTCCTACGGTGAGCAGTACTTC. Its protein is CASSPFSYGEQYF.

The rearrangement joins TRBV15 to TRBJ2-2, with 10 bases lining up with TRBD1. This CDR3 is built from 17 residues. Losses at the gene ends were 0 bases for V and 8 bases for J; bases not matched to a gene: 9. Per germline, CDR1 LNHNV and CDR2 YYDKDF (reference sequence). The CDR3 sequence is CATSRDKGQGPRGELFF. The DNA of the CDR3 is TGTGCCACCAGCAGAGATAAGGGACAGGGGCCTAGGGGGGAGCTGTTTTTT.

The rearrangement links TRBV5-4 to TRBJ2-7, with D unresolved. Trimming took 4 bases from V and 5 from J, leaving 16 bases between them. The CDR3 is made up of 14 amino acids. The germline V gene encodes CDR1 SGHNT and CDR2 YYREEE (reference sequence). The CDR3 DNA follows: TGTGCCAGCAGCCCGCTTCAGTCTCTCCACGAGCAGTACTTC. This encodes CASSPLQSLHEQYF.

This clone was detected a few times. Because the CDR3 is missing its conserved closing phenylalanine or tryptophan, this is likely a read error. No DNA is shown, since the ends of the CDR3 on it are uncertain; the CDR3 is the one TCRdb lists. The chain has TRBV6-1 and TRBJ1-1; whether TRBD1, the table's D call, matches the DNA was not checked. Germline loops: CDR1 MNHNS, CDR2 SASEGT. Termini included, the CDR3 measures 13 amino acids. CDR3: CASSRQGRTEQRG.

The chain has TRBV7-8 and TRBJ2-3, with D perhaps matching TRBD2 (5 bases). The CDR3 spans 12 residues. From germline, CDR1 is SGHVS and CDR2 FQNEAQ. Trimming removed 6 bases at V and 4 bases at J, with 8 bases between. CDR3 DNA sequence: TGTGCCAGCAGAGTCGGGGCAGATACGCAGTATTTT. Protein: CASRVGADTQYF.

The chain carries TRBV19 and TRBJ2-2; the D gene could be TRBD1 or TRBD2 (6 bases each). Germline CDR1 reads LNHDA; CDR2 reads SQIVND (reference sequence). With 5 bases removed from V and 3 bases from J, the gap between germline ends came to 13 bases. The CDR3 runs to 15 residues. The CDR3 protein is CASSPRRGDTGELFF. The CDR3 DNA is TGTGCCAGTAGTCCCAGAAGGGGGGACACCGGGGAGCTGTTTTTT.

The table lists this clone with a count of one. The gene calls are TRBV19 and TRBJ2-3; TRBD2 aligns across 8 bases. The V and J ends lost 1 base and 5 bases, in that order; junction bases with no gene match: 5. The germline V gene encodes CDR1 LNHDA and CDR2 SQIVND (reference sequence). CDR3 length equals 15 residues. The CDR3, as DNA: TGTGCCAGTAGTATAGGTAGCGGGAAGGGAGATACGCAGTATTTT. It is translated as CASSIGSGKGDTQYF.

The V call is TRBV19, the J call TRBJ2-4, with no clear D. V was clipped by 9 bases and J by 4 bases, with 10 bases between them. Germline V CDR1 and CDR2: LNHDA, SQIVND (reference sequence). The CDR3 is made up of 12 amino acids. The CDR3 bases are TGTGCCAGCACCTCCGGGAAAAACATTCAGTACTTC. As protein: CASTSGKNIQYF.

V usage is TRBV28 and J usage is TRBJ1-1; D unclear. CDR1 MDHEN and CDR2 SYDVKM come from the germline V gene. This CDR3 is 15 amino acids long. Deletions cut 5 bases from V and 1 base from J, with 14 bases between. The DNA for the CDR3 is TGTGCCAGCAGTCCCCGGGCCCTAGGGAACACTGAAGCTTTCTTT. Residues: CASSPRALGNTEAFF.

The CDR3 sequence: CASSFSPGLAGGLSYEQYF. CDR3 sequence (DNA): TGTGCCAGCAGCTTCTCTCCGGGACTAGCGGGAGGCCTGTCCTACGAGCAGTACTTC. This chain connects TRBV7-6 to TRBJ2-7; 15 bases are shared with TRBD2. The germline V gene has CDR1 SGHVS and CDR2 FNYEAQ. CDR3 size: 19 residues. V was pared by 3 bases and J by 1 base, with 10 bases of the junction left unmatched.

The chain is built from TRBV5-1 and TRBJ2-2; D gene unclear. The CDR3 has 16 amino acids. Germline V gene lookup returns CDR1 SGHRS and CDR2 YFSETQ. Trimming stripped 0 bases from V and 4 bases from J, with 13 bases between. The CDR3 loop reads CASSLAPQAPTGELFF. In DNA, the CDR3 is TGCGCCAGCAGCTTGGCCCCCCAAGCGCCCACCGGGGAGCTGTTTTTT.

The rearrangement uses TRBV7-8 and TRBJ2-1; TRBD1 aligns across 8 bases. The CDR3 sequence is 15 residues long. Trimming removed 5 bases from V and 6 bases from J; junction bases left unmatched: 9. Germline CDR1 SGHVS, CDR2 FQNEAQ. This CDR3 reads CASSPEDRVPNEQFF. The CDR3 DNA sequence: TGTGCCAGCAGCCCCGAGGACAGGGTACCCAATGAGCAGTTCTTC.

The rearrangement uses TRBV6-1 and TRBJ1-4, with D unclear. In germline, CDR1 is MNHNS, CDR2 SASEGT. V lost 3 bases and J 2 bases, leaving 13 bases between the germline ends. CDR3 length: 16 residues. CDR3 in DNA: TGTGCCAGCAGTGAGGTATTGCGCGGGACTAATGAAAAACTGTTTTTT. Translating gives CASSEVLRGTNEKLFF.

V usage is TRBV6-6 and J usage is TRBJ2-2, with TRBD1 matching over 7 bases. J gave up 3 bases and V 6 bases, and 1 base lay outside the gene matches. The CDR3 runs to 13 residues. CDR1 is MNHNY, CDR2 SVGAGI, per germline (reference sequence). This chain's CDR3 is CASRQGDTGELFF. The CDR3 DNA follows: TGTGCCAGCAGGCAGGGGGACACCGGGGAGCTGTTTTTT.

This chain links TRBV2 with TRBJ2-1; D unresolved. The V end lost 2 bases, the J end lost 7 bases, and 3 bases lay between the germline ends. CDR1 is SNHLY and CDR2 is FYNNEI in the germline V gene. The CDR3 covers 11 residues. The CDR3 DNA sequence: TGTGCCAGCAGTGAATGGAATGAGCAGTTCTTC. This translates into CASSEWNEQFF.

This clone was counted a single time. The V call is TRBV27, the J call TRBJ2-1; TRBD2 matches 13 bases. This CDR3 spans 14 amino acids. After removal of 5 bases from V and 13 bases from J, the junction contained 8 bases not matched to a gene. Looked up from germline, CDR1 is MNHEY and CDR2 is SMNVEV (reference sequence). The CDR3 sequence: CASSPGLAGSTQFF. For the CDR3, the DNA is TGTGCCAGCAGTCCGGGACTAGCGGGATCCACCCAGTTCTTC.

The chain joins TRBV28 to TRBJ2-7; TRBD2 aligns across 8 bases. Germline CDR1 MDHEN, CDR2 SYDVKM. The trim removed 1 base at V and 12 bases at J, leaving 8 bases unmatched. The CDR3 is 13 amino acids. This CDR3 is CASSLSGGRTLYF. The CDR3 nucleotides are TGTGCCAGCAGTTTATCGGGGGGGCGGACGCTGTACTTC.

This clone has just a few counts. The genes are TRBV28 and TRBJ1-5; no reliable D call. With 8 bases removed from V and 0 bases from J, the gap between germline ends came to 8 bases. This CDR3 is built from 13 residues. The germline CDR1 and CDR2 sequences are MDHEN and SYDVKM. The CDR3 loop reads CASGGFSNQPQHF. DNA for the CDR3: TGTGCCAGCGGAGGTTTTAGCAATCAGCCCCAGCATTTT.

V and J are TRBV9 and TRBJ1-2; D gene uncertain. Per germline, CDR1 SGDLS and CDR2 YYNGEE. V shed 3 bases and J shed 0 bases, with 12 bases lying between them. This CDR3 contains 15 residues. The CDR3 spells CASSESTVANYGYTF. CDR3 coding DNA: TGTGCCAGCAGCGAGTCAACTGTAGCTAACTATGGCTACACCTTC.

V and J are TRBV2 and TRBJ2-1; TRBD2 might be the D (5 bases). Germline V gene sequence: CDR1 SNHLY, CDR2 FYNNEI. CDR3 length: 12 residues. Trimming cost V 5 bases and J 15 bases, with 17 bases left between them. For the CDR3, the DNA is TGTGCCAGCAGTCCCCCAGGTGCACGGGGGTTCTTC. Translation: CASSPPGARGFF. The variable domain in full, with the rest retrieved from reference TRBV2 and TRBJ2-1, is EPEVTQTPSHQVTQMGQEVILRCVPISNHLYFYWYRQILGQKVEFLVSFYNNEISEKSEIFDDQFSVERPDGSNFTLKIRSTKLEDSAMYFCASSPPGARGFFGPGTRLTVL.

This rearrangement joins TRBV15 to TRBJ2-1, with D unclear. Germline V gene data show CDR1 as LNHNV and CDR2 as YYDKDF (reference sequence). This CDR3 contains 13 residues. Between the trimmed V and J ends, which lost 3 bases and 3 bases, there was a span of 6 bases. CDR3 in amino acids: CATSRALYNEQFF. The CDR3 DNA reads TGTGCCACCAGCAGGGCCCTCTACAATGAGCAGTTCTTC. The full variable domain, completed using reference TRBV15 and TRBJ2-1, is DAMVIQNPRYQVTQFGKPVTLSCSQTLNHNVMYWYQQKSSQAPKLLFHYYDKDFNNEADTPDNFQSRRPNTSFCFLDIRSPGLGDTAMYLCATSRALYNEQFFGPGTRLTVL.

The J gene is TRBJ1-4, the V gene TRBV7-2; 9 bases map to TRBD1. CDR1 is SGHTA and CDR2 is FQGNSA in the germline V gene. Unmatched junction bases numbered 4, after V lost 1 base and J lost 7 bases. There are 15 residues in the CDR3. The CDR3 loop reads CASSLVRDRVEKLFF. In DNA, the CDR3 is TGTGCCAGCAGCTTAGTGAGGGACAGGGTTGAAAAACTGTTTTTT.

This chain joins TRBV4-2 and TRBJ1-2; D gene unclear. Trimming pared 1 base from V and 1 base from J, leaving 22 bases between. CDR1 is LGHNA and CDR2 is YNFKEQ in the germline V gene. The CDR3 covers 19 residues. The CDR3: CASSQGMGKGRLGNYGYTF. DNA for the CDR3: TGTGCCAGCAGCCAAGGAATGGGGAAAGGAAGGTTGGGTAACTATGGCTACACCTTC.

The chain carries TRBV4-2 and TRBJ2-2; TRBD2 matches 7 bases. The J segment lost 4 bases and the V segment lost 1 base, leaving 3 bases of the junction unmatched. Looked up from germline, CDR1 is LGHNA and CDR2 is YNFKEQ. The CDR3 is 15 residues long. CDR3 loop: CASSQAPSGTGELFF. The CDR3 region has the DNA TGTGCCAGCAGCCAAGCGCCTAGCGGCACCGGGGAGCTGTTTTTT.

The chain recombines TRBV10-3 with TRBJ1-2; 9 bases map to TRBD1. CDR3 length: 17 amino acids. The J segment lost 4 bases and the V segment lost 0 bases, leaving 9 bases of the junction unmatched. CDR1 is ENHRY, CDR2 SYGVKD, per germline. The CDR3 DNA is TGTGCCATCAGTGAGTCCCTGGGACAGGGCGAAGTCTATGGCTACACCTTC. Translated, it gives CAISESLGQGEVYGYTF.

This CDR3 reads CASSEVGPYNEKLFF. CDR3 nucleotide sequence: TGTGCCAGCAGTGAAGTCGGGCCCTATAATGAAAAACTGTTTTTT. J is TRBJ1-4 and V is TRBV6-1, with D unclear. V lost 1 base to trimming and J lost 4 bases, with 10 bases between them. The CDR3 spans 15 residues. Looked up from germline, CDR1 is MNHNS and CDR2 is SASEGT.

The chain joins TRBV7-2 to TRBJ2-7, with D possibly matching TRBD2 (6 bases). CDR1 is SGHTA, CDR2 FQGNSA, per germline. Trimming took off 5 bases at V and 0 bases at J, with 14 bases between the two ends. The CDR3 totals 15 residues. The CDR3: CASSITSLDSYEQYF. CDR3 DNA: TGTGCCAGCAGCATCACTAGCCTTGACTCCTACGAGCAGTACTTC.

The chain joins TRBV6-5 to TRBJ1-1; 8 nucleotides align to TRBD1. Losses at the gene ends were 5 bases for V and 1 base for J; bases not matched to a gene: 3. The CDR3 extends over 14 amino acids. Germline CDR1 and CDR2: MNHEY and SVGAGI. The CDR3 sequence is CASSADRGNTEAFF. CDR3 DNA sequence: TGTGCCAGCAGTGCCGACAGGGGGAACACTGAAGCTTTCTTT.

V is TRBV4-1 and J is TRBJ2-7; no reliable D call. V shed 0 bases and J shed 3 bases, with 12 bases lying between them. This CDR3 spans 15 amino acids. Germline CDR1 MGHRA, CDR2 YSYEKL. The CDR3 DNA follows: TGCGCCAGCAGCCAAGAAATAGACCTGTACTACGAGCAGTACTTC. Translating it yields CASSQEIDLYYEQYF.

The rearrangement links TRBV19 to TRBJ2-1; 10 positions match TRBD2. Germline assignment: CDR1 LNHDA and CDR2 SQIVND (reference sequence). The CDR3 runs to 17 residues. V dropped 5 bases and J dropped 0; count of bases not matched to a gene: 7. The CDR3 loop is CASSLPSGSPSYNEQFF. The CDR3 coding sequence is TGTGCCAGTAGTCTACCTAGCGGGAGTCCCTCCTACAATGAGCAGTTCTTC. Full variable domain (remainder filled in from reference TRBV19 and TRBJ2-1): DGGITQSPKYLFRKEGQNVTLSCEQNLNHDAMYWYRQDPGQGLRLIYYSQIVNDFQKGDIAEGYSVSREKKESFPLTVTSAQKNPTAFYLCASSLPSGSPSYNEQFFGPGTRLTVL.

This sequence joins TRBV11-2 and TRBJ2-1; the match to TRBD2 covers 9 bases. J gave up 8 bases and V 1 base, and 9 bases lay outside the gene matches. Germline V lookup: CDR1 SGHAT, CDR2 FQNNGV. There are 16 residues in the CDR3. The chain's CDR3 is CASSLVTAGGFDEQFF. The CDR3 bases are TGTGCCAGCAGCTTAGTTACAGCGGGAGGTTTCGATGAGCAGTTCTTC.